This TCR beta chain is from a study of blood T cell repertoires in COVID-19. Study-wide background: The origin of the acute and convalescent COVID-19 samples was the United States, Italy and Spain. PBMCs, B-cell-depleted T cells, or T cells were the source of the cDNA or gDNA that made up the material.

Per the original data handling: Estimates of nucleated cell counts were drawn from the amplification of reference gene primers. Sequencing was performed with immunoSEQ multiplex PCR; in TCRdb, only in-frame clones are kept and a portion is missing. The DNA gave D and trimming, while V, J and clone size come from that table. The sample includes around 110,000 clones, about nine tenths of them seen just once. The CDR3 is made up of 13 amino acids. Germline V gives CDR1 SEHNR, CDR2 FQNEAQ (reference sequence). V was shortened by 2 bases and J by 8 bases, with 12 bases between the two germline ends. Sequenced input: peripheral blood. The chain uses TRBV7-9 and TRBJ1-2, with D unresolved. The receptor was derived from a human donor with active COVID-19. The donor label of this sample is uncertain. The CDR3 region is CASSLREAEGYTF. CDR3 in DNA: TGTGCCAGCAGCTTAAGGGAGGCGGAAGGCTACACCTTC.